Listed below are T cell receptor beta chains from one sample, sequenced in a study of neoadjuvant anti-PD-1 for oral cavity cancer. Sequenced by immunoSEQ multiplex PCR; TCRdb stores in-frame clones only, minus some. The table has approximately 74,000 clones, approximately 84% seen once. The sample was PBMCs, taken before nivolumab (anti-PD-1) treatment. Every receptor here comes from a person aged 35 to 85 with oral cavity squamous cell carcinoma. Both conserved end residues are trimmed from each CDR3. Fields, in order: clone size, J gene, V gene, CDR3 protein. A row's size may be missing; if present it is once, few, many or a size class.

-,TRBJ2-7,TRBV11-2,ASSSGTSEYEQY
few,TRBJ2-3,TRBV11-1,ASSFASLGDTQY
-,TRBJ1-2,TRBV10-1,ASSGGRGPNYGYT
few,TRBJ2-1,TRBV7-9,ASSLVVRNNEQF
-,TRBJ2-7,TRBV28,ASSFILAGGPNYDYEQY
once,TRBJ2-5,TRBV5-4,ASSLVSVQETQY
-,TRBJ1-4,TRBV6-6,ASSSSGAWEKLF
-,TRBJ2-7,TRBV7-9,ASSLGTATYEQY
-,TRBJ1-2,TRBV6-1,ASSEGLLGDGYT
-,TRBJ1-5,TRBV10-3,AISESGGGNQPQH
-,TRBJ2-7,TRBV11-2,ASSFSGSVNEQY
-,TRBJ2-1,TRBV6-5,ASSYSKRELGNEQF
-,TRBJ2-1,TRBV7-3,ASSLTAGTSGSYNEQF
-,TRBJ2-5,TRBV5-1,ASSLFEGGETQY
-,TRBJ1-2,TRBV6-5,ASGGGGGYT
once,TRBJ2-7,TRBV2,ASSEGDAGDAQY
-,TRBJ2-2,TRBV6-6,ASSQPGQGAGELF
-,TRBJ2-1,TRBV6-1,ASSERGNSYNEQF
once,TRBJ1-1,TRBV5-5,ASSQGPTNTEAF
-,TRBJ2-1,TRBV14,ASSPIGGSLYNEQF
-,TRBJ2-1,TRBV7-6,ASGGPGNEQF
-,TRBJ2-3,TRBV20-1,SARWDTQY
-,TRBJ1-2,TRBV5-1,ASSSSGGTAFDGYT
-,TRBJ2-3,TRBV14,ASSQDFSWGADTQY